This T cell receptor beta chain comes out of a study of beta chain features in type 1 diabetes (dated by TCRdb to the late 2010s). With respect to the entire study: Patients and healthy donors did not differ in mean age, gender distribution, total cell number or subset yield. Whereas all 30 or so donors provided naive and central memory subsets, regulatory and stem cell-like memory subsets were isolated from just 8 patients and roughly eight healthy donors. The study compared TCRB repertoires of sorted circulating CD4+ T cell subsets between recently diagnosed type 1 diabetes patients and matched healthy donors. A total of about 100,000,000 sorted cells were examined across all samples, and RNA yield correlated strongly with the number of cells per subset. The research as a whole found: Shorter templates might have been favored by PCR, but patient and control samples were amplified and corrected together, so both groups would have been affected equally by any skew. Naive, central memory and regulatory TCRB repertoires appeared to be more similar among patients than among healthy donors. Type 1 diabetes patients showed a moderate but significant shortening of TCRB CDR3 length in all four CD4+ subsets. At VDJ recombination sites, type 1 diabetes patients had fewer insertions and more deleted nucleotides, which implies abnormalities in thymic rearrangement. Because the HLA sub-analyses included only small numbers of individuals, any influence of HLA type on TCRB rearrangement was left unresolved. Because cDNA rather than genomic DNA was sequenced, highly expressing activated cells could have been over-represented, although no difference in activation and CD3 levels was found between groups.

Each donor gave one peripheral blood draw, approximately 100 mL on average, collected into heparinised tubes. A BD FACSAria II and a panel including CD45RO, CCR7, CD25, CD127, CD95 and CD27 were used to sort naive, central memory, regulatory and stem cell-like memory CD4+ T cells. Purity was above 95% for every sorted population. PBMCs were separated immediately by Lymphoprep density gradient centrifugation and were stained directly, without being cultured. Samples were stained and sorted in pairs, with one healthy donor and one patient per experiment, so that batch effects were minimized. This clone was found a few times. The specificity of this receptor is unknown. Per-base qualities were not stored, and no clone one base away is much larger. The CDR3 spans 16 residues, from the cysteine through the phenylalanine. The CDR3 DNA has 48 bases and is translated from base 1. According to the germline V gene, CDR1 reads SGHRS and CDR2 reads YFSETQ. Deletion took 0 bases off V and 1 base off J, with a span of 13 bases between the germline ends.

The entire amount of isolated RNA was reverse transcribed using the High Capacity cDNA Reverse Transcription Kit, so the sequenced TCRB transcripts were expressed ones. Survey-depth immunoSEQ sequencing was performed on stem cell-like memory T cell samples, with an average of roughly 990,000 total reads per sample. Sorted cells were lysed in RLT buffer and RNA was extracted with DNase-treated RNeasy Micro or Mini kits, depending on cell number. Each cell subset was processed on its own to prevent cross-contamination, while patient and healthy donor samples were processed together. The immunoSEQ multiplex PCR was used to amplify TCRB sequences from cDNA, yielding 87-bp fragments that span the CDR3 region. The amplicons were sequenced using the Illumina HiSeq platform. The authors' analysis ran thus. Synthetic template baselines were used to correct PCR bias computationally, reads within Hamming distance 2 were collapsed, and singletons that could not be merged were discarded. Reads were aligned against IMGT so that V, D and J genes, CDR3 length and insertions or deletions at six rearrangement sites could be assigned. Clonotype counts were normalized to sorted cell number within each subset before computing true diversity and Gini coefficients with the tcR R package. Repertoire sharing was quantified using the overlap coefficient calculated on TCRB nucleotide sequences. TCRdb re-hosts the immuneACCESS table, in-frame sequences only. Its copies lack some clones; in the studies checked, an unresolved V gene accounts for under half of them, and the cause for the rest is not known. V and J calls and clone size are copied from that table; D and trimming were computed from the DNA. Recorded for this sample are 90,000 to 110,000 clones; 30% to 50% of them occurred a single time. Around 0.07% of the sample lies in the top ten.

The V gene is TRBV5-1 and the J gene is TRBJ1-1, with a weak D call of TRBD1 (6 bases match). Sequences were obtained from stem cell memory CD4+ T cells from blood. The sample's cell subset or site label is to be understood as: stem cell-like memory CD4+ T cells. The sequence was collected from a woman younger than 35 in good health. The nucleotides read TGCGCCAGCAGCTTGGACAGGGTTTGGCGGAACACTGAAGCTTTCTTT. It translates to CASSLDRVWRNTEAFF.